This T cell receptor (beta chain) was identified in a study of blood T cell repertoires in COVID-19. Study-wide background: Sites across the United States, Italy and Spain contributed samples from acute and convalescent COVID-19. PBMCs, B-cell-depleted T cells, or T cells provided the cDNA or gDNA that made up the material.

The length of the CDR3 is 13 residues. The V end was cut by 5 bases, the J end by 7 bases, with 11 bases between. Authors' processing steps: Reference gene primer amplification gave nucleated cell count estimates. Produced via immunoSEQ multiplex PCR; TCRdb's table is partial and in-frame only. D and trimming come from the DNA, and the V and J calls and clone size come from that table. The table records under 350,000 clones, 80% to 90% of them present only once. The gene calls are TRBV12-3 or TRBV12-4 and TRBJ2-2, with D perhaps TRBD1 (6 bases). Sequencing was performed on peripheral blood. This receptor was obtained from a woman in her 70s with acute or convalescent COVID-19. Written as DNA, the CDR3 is TGTGCCAGCAGTACAGGGTTGGTCGGGGAGCTGTTTTTT. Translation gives CASSTGLVGELFF.